Following are 3 T cell receptor beta chains from one sample sequenced in a study of vaccination effects on CD4 cells after COVID-19. The antigens for these receptors are not known. The repertoire was sequenced with immunoSEQ multiplex PCR; TCRdb's copy has only in-frame clones and lacks some. The sample has about 12,000 clones, roughly 71% seen once; the top ten hold under 9.5%. ViraFEST assay sequencing came after antigen-specific CD4+ T cells were expanded with viral peptide pools. Upon completion of more than 9 days in culture, CD4+ T cells were isolated. All participants had two doses of either the BNT162b2 or mRNA-1273 vaccine. The sequencing used CD4+ T cells from PBMCs cultured with SARS-CoV-2 spike peptides, collected after COVID-19 vaccination. Receptor source: a human donor who received a COVID-19 vaccine.

This chain links TRBV5-8 with TRBJ2-3; 9 positions agree with TRBD1. Looked up from germline, CDR1 is SGHTS and CDR2 is YDEGEE. This CDR3 has 17 amino acids. V was clipped by 1 base and J by 2 bases; unmatched bases: 8. CDR3 nucleotide sequence: TGTGCCAGCAGCTTGCTGTTCGGACAGGGGACCACAGATACGCAGTATTTT. Translation: CASSLLFGQGTTDTQYF.

This sequence joins TRBV4-3 and TRBJ2-3; D is unresolved. Germline loops: CDR1 LGHNA, CDR2 YSLEER. The CDR3 runs to 13 residues. V shed 4 bases and J shed 4 bases, with 9 bases lying between them. This CDR3 reads CASSPQSADTQYF. CDR3 in DNA: TGCGCCAGCAGCCCTCAGAGCGCAGATACGCAGTATTTT.

The gene calls are TRBV7-9 and TRBJ1-4, with a weak D call TRBD1 (5 bases). The germline V and J ends were trimmed by 3 bases and 5 bases, with 13 bases remaining between them. The CDR3 runs to 15 residues. Germline V gives CDR1 SEHNR, CDR2 FQNEAQ (reference sequence). The CDR3 loop reads CASSFIVGVNEKLFF. The CDR3 DNA reads as TGTGCCAGCAGCTTCATTGTGGGGGTCAATGAAAAACTGTTTTTT.